Listed here are 28 T cell receptor beta chains from one sample, sequenced in a study of blood T cell repertoires in COVID-19. Generated by immunoSEQ multiplex PCR, the TCRdb table keeps only in-frame clones and is missing some. The sample has 300,000 to 450,000 clones, roughly nine tenths seen once. Material for sequencing was peripheral blood. The receptors shown here come from a woman aged 55-70 years with COVID-19, enrolled during active disease.

The genes are TRBV28 and TRBJ1-1; D is unresolved. CDR1 is MDHEN and CDR2 is SYDVKM in the germline V gene. The CDR3 covers 13 residues. The V gene lost 4 bases and the J gene lost 0 bases, with 6 bases spanning the gap. This CDR3 is CASSYSMNTEAFF. DNA of the CDR3: TGTGCCAGCAGTTACTCCATGAACACTGAAGCTTTCTTT.

This clone has a handful of counts. The chain uses TRBV5-8 and TRBJ2-2, with 7 bases fitting TRBD1. Losses at the gene ends were 2 bases for V and 5 bases for J; bases not matched to a gene: 6. Germline lookup yields CDR1 SGHTS and CDR2 YDEGEE. This CDR3 has 15 amino acids. Here the CDR3 reads CASSLRDRETGELFF. For the CDR3, the DNA is TGTGCCAGCAGCTTACGAGACAGGGAAACCGGGGAGCTGTTTTTT. The entire variable domain, with the rest obtained from reference TRBV5-8 and TRBJ2-2, is as follows: EAGVTQSPTHLIKTRGQQATLRCSPISGHTSVYWYQQALGLGLQFLLWYDEGEERNRGNFPPRFSGRQFPNYSSELNVNALELEDSALYLCASSLRDRETGELFFGEGSRLTVL.

This clone was recorded once. The gene calls are TRBV10-3 and TRBJ2-2; TRBD1 aligns across 9 bases. Germline V gene lookup returns CDR1 ENHRY and CDR2 SYGVKD. J lost 1 base, V lost 6 bases, and 3 bases had no gene match. CDR3 length: 15 residues. Here the CDR3 reads CAISPDRGNTGELFF. As DNA, the CDR3 is TGTGCCATCAGCCCGGACAGGGGGAACACCGGGGAGCTGTTTTTT.

This clone occurred once. The CDR3 DNA reads as TGTGCCAGTAGTGTTAACAGGGCGGGTGAAGCTTTCTTT. Translated, it gives CASSVNRAGEAFF. The J gene is TRBJ1-1, the V gene TRBV19, with a weak D call TRBD1 (6 bases). The CDR3 loop spans 13 amino acids. CDR1 and CDR2 from the germline V gene are LNHDA and SQIVND (reference sequence). Trimming stripped 5 bases from V and 7 bases from J, with 14 bases between.

The genes are TRBV7-9 and TRBJ1-1, with D hard to call. Germline V gene lookup returns CDR1 SEHNR and CDR2 FQNEAQ (reference sequence). The ends were cut back, 4 bases at V and 0 bases at J, with 6 bases in the middle. The CDR3 is made up of 13 amino acids. CDR3 nucleotide sequence: TGTGCCAGCAGCTATTTAATGAACACTGAAGCTTTCTTT. Its translation: CASSYLMNTEAFF.

With respect to this clone: This CDR3 is also generated by other DNA sequences in the sample. V usage is TRBV19 and J usage is TRBJ2-3; D possibly corresponds to TRBD2 (5 bases). The CDR3 sequence is 13 residues long. Per germline, CDR1 LNHDA and CDR2 SQIVND (reference sequence). Trimming removed 6 bases from V and 3 bases from J, with 10 bases in between. DNA for the CDR3: TGTGCCAGTAGCCGTCGGGGAACAGATACGCAGTATTTT. Its translation: CASSRRGTDTQYF.

The V call is TRBV5-1, the J call TRBJ1-5; tentative D call: TRBD1 (5 bases). Germline V lookup: CDR1 SGHRS, CDR2 YFSETQ. The CDR3 totals 16 residues. Between the trimmed V and J ends, which lost 0 bases and 2 bases, there was a span of 12 bases. The CDR3 region has the DNA TGCGCCAGCAGCTTGGGTCAGGGTGGAGGCAATCAGCCCCAGCATTTT. Protein product: CASSLGQGGGNQPQHF.

A single count supports this clone. The chain employs TRBV6-5 and TRBJ1-1; 9 bases are a match to TRBD1. The CDR3 spans 15 residues. The V gene's germline CDR1 is MNHEY and CDR2 SVGAGI. J was trimmed by 5 bases and V by 2 bases; bases with no gene match: 6. CDR3 sequence reads: CASSYEGTGSTEAFF. CDR3 DNA sequence: TGTGCCAGCAGTTACGAAGGGACAGGGTCGACTGAAGCTTTCTTT.

CDR3 bases: TGTGCCAGCAGACGGACGGGACAGGAAAATTCACCCCTCCACTTT. Its translation is CASRRTGQENSPLHF. V is TRBV2 and J is TRBJ1-6; 8 bases line up with TRBD1. CDR3 length: 15 amino acids. The germline V gene has CDR1 SNHLY and CDR2 FYNNEI. The junction had 8 bases not matched to a gene; V was cut back by 6 bases and J by 7 bases.

This clone was recorded once. The chain recombines TRBV5-1 with TRBJ2-1; TRBD2 might be the D (6 bases). Germline V CDR1 and CDR2: SGHRS, YFSETQ. CDR3 size: 14 residues. V gave up 4 bases and J gave up 7 bases, with 15 bases separating them. CDR3 DNA sequence: TGCGCCAGCAGCGGCGGGACTCTTTTAAATGAGCAGTTCTTC. This gives the protein CASSGGTLLNEQFF.

This sequence joins TRBV6-5 and TRBJ1-2; D gene unclear. V lost 6 bases and J lost 3, with 8 bases in between. The germline V gene encodes CDR1 MNHEY and CDR2 SVGAGI. The CDR3 is 12 amino acids. CDR3 loop: CASSGGYYGYTF. The CDR3 nucleotides are TGTGCCAGCAGCGGCGGGTACTATGGCTACACCTTC.

J is TRBJ2-3 and V is TRBV5-1; possibly TRBD1 for D (6 bases). The germline V gene encodes CDR1 SGHRS and CDR2 YFSETQ. V shed 4 bases and J shed 2 bases, with 17 bases lying between them. The CDR3 loop spans 16 amino acids. For the CDR3, the DNA is TGCGCCAGCAGCAACCGGGACACAGGAACCACAGATACGCAGTATTTT. The encoded protein is CASSNRDTGTTDTQYF.

This sequence joins TRBV4-1 and TRBJ2-1; 9 bases align to TRBD1. The CDR3 has 15 residues. Per germline, CDR1 MGHRA and CDR2 YSYEKL. Unmatched junction bases numbered 5, after V lost 5 bases and J lost 3 bases. CDR3 in DNA: TGCGCCAGCAGCGCGGGACAGGGTAACTACAATGAGCAGTTCTTC. This translates into CASSAGQGNYNEQFF.

This chain joins TRBV6-4 and TRBJ2-3; a weak D match, TRBD2 (6 bases). The CDR3 is 14 residues long. CDR1 and CDR2 (germline): MRHNA, SNTAGT. V was shortened by 4 bases and J by 1 base, with 9 bases between the two germline ends. CDR3 sequence: CASSAGGGTDTQYF. As DNA, the CDR3 is TGTGCCAGCAGTGCGGGCGGGGGCACAGATACGCAGTATTTT.

This clone was found once. CDR3: CASSSTHGVSPLHF. Written as DNA, the CDR3 is TGTGCCAGCAGCTCAACCCACGGAGTGTCACCCCTCCACTTT. This chain links TRBV11-3 with TRBJ1-6; D is unclear. The CDR3 is 14 residues long. The V gene's germline CDR1 is SGHNT and CDR2 YENEEA. V dropped 4 bases and J dropped 10 bases, with 14 bases sitting between them.

The CDR3 DNA sequence: TGTGCCAGCAACCCGCGGGGGGGCCTGGGCACAGATACGCAGTATTTT. Its protein product is CASNPRGGLGTDTQYF. The V gene is TRBV5-5, the J gene TRBJ2-3, with 9 bases matching TRBD2. The germline V gene has CDR1 SGHKS and CDR2 YYEKEE (reference sequence). The CDR3 sequence is 16 residues long. Trimming took 6 bases from V and 1 from J; bases not matched to a gene: 9.

V and J are TRBV13 and TRBJ1-4; TRBD1 aligns across 7 bases. Germline assignment: CDR1 PRHDT and CDR2 FYEKMQ (reference sequence). This CDR3 is 17 amino acids long. Germline trimming cut 4 bases from V and 0 bases from J; bases unmatched to any gene: 8. CDR3 sequence reads: CASSSGTEPTTNEKLFF. In DNA, the CDR3 is TGTGCCAGCAGCTCCGGGACAGAGCCTACAACTAATGAAAAACTGTTTTTT.

V is TRBV3-1 (or the pseudogene TRBV3-2) and J is TRBJ1-3; a possible D gene is TRBD1 (5 bases). This CDR3 spans 16 amino acids. V lost 1 base to trimming and J lost 0 bases, with 10 bases between them. Germline CDR1 is LGHDT and CDR2 is YNNKEL (reference sequence). The CDR3 sequence is CASSQGQMSSGNTIYF. In DNA form, the CDR3 reads TGTGCCAGCAGCCAAGGACAGATGAGCTCTGGAAACACCATATATTTT.

The gene calls are TRBV6-5 and TRBJ1-4, with 9 bases that match TRBD1. CDR1 and CDR2 (germline): MNHEY, SVGAGI. The CDR3 length is 13 residues. V lost 7 bases to trimming and J lost 7 bases; unmatched junction nucleotides: 4. The CDR3 reads CASNRDRVEKLFF. The CDR3 DNA reads as TGTGCCAGCAATCGGGACAGGGTTGAAAAACTGTTTTTT.

The chain joins TRBV10-3 to TRBJ2-7; D is ambiguous. CDR1 and CDR2 from the germline V gene are ENHRY and SYGVKD. The length of the CDR3 is 12 residues. Trimming left V 3 bases short and J 1 base short, with 4 bases between. CDR3 DNA sequence: TGTGCCATCAGTGAACAGTCCTACGAGCAGTACTTC. Protein: CAISEQSYEQYF.

The chain employs TRBV5-1 and TRBJ1-2, with TRBD1 as a possible D gene (5 bases). Germline CDR1 is SGHRS and CDR2 is YFSETQ. Trimming took 0 bases from V and 5 from J, leaving 11 bases between them. This CDR3 has 14 residues. The chain's CDR3 is CASSLDFGGYGYTF. CDR3 sequence (DNA): TGCGCCAGCAGCTTGGATTTTGGGGGGTATGGCTACACCTTC.

This chain uses TRBV28 with TRBJ2-7; 7 nucleotides align to TRBD1. Germline values: CDR1 MDHEN, CDR2 SYDVKM. The CDR3 runs 15 residues. The junction had 17 bases not matched to a gene; V was cut back by 6 bases and J by 9 bases. The CDR3 protein is CASRQQGMGVFRQYF. The CDR3 nucleotides are TGTGCCAGCAGACAACAGGGGATGGGCGTTTTCAGGCAGTACTTC.

The chain has TRBV28 and TRBJ1-1; D ambiguous. Germline CDR1 reads MDHEN; CDR2 reads SYDVKM. The CDR3 consists of 13 residues. Trimming stripped 6 bases from V and 8 bases from J, with 16 bases between. The CDR3 DNA is TGTGCCAGCAGCTTGAGGAGGCTAAGGGAAGCTTTCTTT. This gives the protein CASSLRRLREAFF.

J is TRBJ1-2 and V is TRBV19, with D tentatively TRBD1 (5 bases). The CDR3 sequence is 14 residues long. Trimming left V 4 bases short and J 6 bases short, with 15 bases between. Germline-derived CDR1 and CDR2 are LNHDA and SQIVND (reference sequence). This chain's CDR3 is CASSSTGPLNGYTF. DNA for the CDR3: TGTGCCAGTAGTAGTACAGGCCCCTTAAATGGCTACACCTTC.

The V call is TRBV18, the J call TRBJ1-3; no clear D gene. CDR3 length: 15 amino acids. Germline values: CDR1 KGHSH, CDR2 LQKENI. V lost 3 bases and J 9 bases, leaving 18 bases between the germline ends. The CDR3 loop reads CASSPGRNGDITIYF. CDR3 coding DNA: TGTGCCAGCTCACCTGGGCGGAACGGGGATATCACCATATATTTT.

The rearrangement links TRBV3-1 (or the pseudogene TRBV3-2) to TRBJ2-5; 12 nucleotides line up with TRBD2. Losses at the gene ends were 4 bases for V and 1 base for J; bases not matched to a gene: 4. The CDR3 extends over 16 amino acids. Germline V lookup: CDR1 LGHDT, CDR2 YNNKEL (reference sequence). The CDR3 protein is CASSPSLAGGQETQYF. In DNA, the CDR3 is TGTGCCAGCAGCCCGTCACTAGCGGGGGGCCAAGAGACCCAGTACTTC.

The chain couples TRBV3-1 (or the pseudogene TRBV3-2) to TRBJ1-5, with D hard to call. CDR1 is LGHDT and CDR2 is YNNKEL in the germline V gene (reference sequence). V was shortened by 4 bases and J by 4 bases, with 8 bases between the two germline ends. The CDR3 runs 13 residues. CDR3 region: CASSRGLNQPQHF. DNA for the CDR3: TGTGCCAGCAGCCGCGGACTAAATCAGCCCCAGCATTTT.

The chain combines TRBV23-1 with TRBJ1-5; 9 nucleotides align to TRBD1. TRBV23-1 falls under the ORF class, with uncertain function. The ends lost 3 bases at V and 3 bases at J; junction bases unmatched: 9. The CDR3 is made up of 17 amino acids. The DNA for the CDR3 is TGCGCCAGCAGTCACCCGGGACAGGGAAGGGTCAATCAGCCCCAGCATTTT. It codes for CASSHPGQGRVNQPQHF.